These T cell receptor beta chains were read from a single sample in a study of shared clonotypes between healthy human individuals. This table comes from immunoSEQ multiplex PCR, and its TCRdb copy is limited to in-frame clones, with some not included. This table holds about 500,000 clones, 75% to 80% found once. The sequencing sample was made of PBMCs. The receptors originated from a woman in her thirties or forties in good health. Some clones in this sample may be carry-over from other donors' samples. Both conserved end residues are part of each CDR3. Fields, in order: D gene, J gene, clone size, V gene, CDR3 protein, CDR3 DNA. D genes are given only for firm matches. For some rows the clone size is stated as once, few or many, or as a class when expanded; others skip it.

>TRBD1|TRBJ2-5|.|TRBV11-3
CASSFGQAKGTQYF
TGTGCCAGCAGCTTTGGACAGGCTAAGGGCACCCAGTACTTC
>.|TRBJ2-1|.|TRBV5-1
CASSLAGPQIPLRGEQFF
TGCGCCAGCAGCTTGGCCGGCCCCCAAATTCCCCTCCGGGGTGAGCAGTTCTTC
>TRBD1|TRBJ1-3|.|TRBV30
CARDRERSTGGSSGNTIYF
TGTGCCCGGGACAGGGAGAGATCGACAGGGGGCAGCTCTGGAAACACCATATATTTT
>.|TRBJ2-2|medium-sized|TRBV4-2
CASSQGTGELFF
TGTGCCAGCAGCCAGGGGACCGGGGAGCTGTTTTTT
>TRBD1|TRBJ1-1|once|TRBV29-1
CSAYRGAEAFF
TGCAGCGCCTACAGGGGGGCTGAAGCTTTCTTT
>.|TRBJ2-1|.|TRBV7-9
CASSLGLANEQFF
TGTGCCAGCAGCTTAGGTCTAGCCAACGAGCAGTTCTTC
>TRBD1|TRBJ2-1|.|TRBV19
CASSIYRGQGWGNEQFF
TGTGCCAGTAGTATTTATAGGGGACAGGGATGGGGCAATGAGCAGTTCTTC
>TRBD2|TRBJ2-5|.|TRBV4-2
CASSPRLAGLQETQYF
TGTGCCAGCAGCCCTAGACTAGCGGGCCTCCAAGAGACCCAGTACTTC
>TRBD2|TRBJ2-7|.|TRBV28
CASSLAGRPYEQYF
TGTGCCAGCAGCCTAGCGGGGAGACCCTACGAGCAGTACTTC
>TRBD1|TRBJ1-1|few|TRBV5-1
CASSWDSANTEAFF
TGCGCCAGCAGCTGGGACAGCGCGAACACTGAAGCTTTCTTT
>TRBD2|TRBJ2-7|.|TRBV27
CASSLSGLAGAYEQYF
TGTGCCAGCAGTTTATCCGGACTAGCGGGCGCCTACGAGCAGTACTTC
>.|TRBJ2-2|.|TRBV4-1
CASGLGHNTGELFF
TGCGCCAGCGGCCTGGGACATAACACCGGGGAGCTGTTTTTT
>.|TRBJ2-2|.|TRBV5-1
CASSSTGTLNTGELFF
TGCGCCAGCAGCAGTACCGGGACACTTAACACCGGGGAGCTGTTTTTT
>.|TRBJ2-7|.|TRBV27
CASSFAGRTYEQYF
TGTGCCAGCAGTTTCGCAGGACGGACCTACGAGCAGTACTTC
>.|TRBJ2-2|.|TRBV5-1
CASAGNYRERTGELFF
TGCGCCAGCGCTGGGAACTACAGGGAAAGGACCGGGGAGCTGTTTTTT
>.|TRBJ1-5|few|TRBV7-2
CASSLAAGTARNQPQHF
TGTGCCAGCAGCTTAGCAGCTGGGACGGCCAGAAATCAGCCCCAGCATTTT
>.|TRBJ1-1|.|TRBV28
CASSWAANTEAFF
TGTGCCAGCAGTTGGGCGGCGAACACTGAAGCTTTCTTT
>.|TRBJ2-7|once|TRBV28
CASSLGPTYEQYF
TGTGCCAGCAGCTTAGGGCCCACCTACGAGCAGTACTTC
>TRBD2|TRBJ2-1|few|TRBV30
CAWSVGLAGGGDEQFF
TGTGCCTGGAGTGTGGGGCTCGCGGGAGGTGGCGATGAGCAGTTCTTC
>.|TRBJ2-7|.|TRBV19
CASSIQLSHGSAYEQYF
TGTGCCAGTAGTATACAACTATCCCATGGAAGTGCGTACGAGCAGTACTTC
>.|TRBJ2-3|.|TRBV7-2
CASSLVADASTDTQYF
TGTGCCAGCAGCTTAGTAGCGGATGCTAGCACAGATACGCAGTATTTT
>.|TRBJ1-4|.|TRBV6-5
CASSYSGAEKLFF
TGTGCCAGCAGTTACTCAGGGGCCGAAAAACTGTTTTTT
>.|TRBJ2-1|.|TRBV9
CASSVGGDSNLNEQFF
TGTGCCAGCAGCGTAGGTGGGGACTCAAACCTCAATGAGCAGTTCTTC
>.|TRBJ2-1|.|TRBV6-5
CASTLGPKQFF
TGTGCCAGCACCCTCGGACCCAAGCAGTTCTTC
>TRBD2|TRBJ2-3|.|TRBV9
CASSPGLAGGTDTQYF
TGTGCCAGCAGCCCGGGACTAGCGGGGGGCACAGATACGCAGTATTTT
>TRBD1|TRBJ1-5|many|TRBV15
CATSRRRTGTINQPQHF
TGTGCCACCAGCAGACGAAGGACAGGGACCATCAATCAGCCCCAGCATTTT
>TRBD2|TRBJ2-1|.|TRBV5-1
CASSLVAGGQFGNEQFF
TGCGCCAGCAGCTTGGTAGCGGGAGGACAGTTCGGTAATGAGCAGTTCTTC
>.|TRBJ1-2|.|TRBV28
CASSRDSNYGYTF
TGTGCCAGCAGTAGGGACTCTAACTATGGCTACACCTTC
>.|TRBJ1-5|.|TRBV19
CASNGVVNQPQHF
TGTGCCAGTAATGGGGTCGTCAATCAGCCCCAGCATTTT
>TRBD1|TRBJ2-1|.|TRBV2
CASSEDEQGSSYNEQFF
TGTGCCAGCAGTGAAGATGAACAGGGGAGCTCCTACAATGAGCAGTTCTTC
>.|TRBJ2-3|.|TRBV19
CASSIGPFTDTQYF
TGTGCCAGTAGTATAGGCCCCTTCACAGATACGCAGTATTTT
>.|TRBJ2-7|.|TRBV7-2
CASSPRRASYEQYF
TGTGCCAGCAGCCCCCGGAGGGCCTCCTACGAGCAGTACTTC
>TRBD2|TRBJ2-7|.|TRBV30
CAWRPNIPPKREERWRQYF
TGTGCCTGGAGACCAAACATACCCCCTAAGCGGGAAGAACGGTGGAGGCAGTACTTC
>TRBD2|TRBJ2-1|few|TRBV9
CASSVGGSGRNEQFF
TGTGCCAGCAGCGTAGGGGGTAGCGGGAGGAATGAGCAGTTCTTC
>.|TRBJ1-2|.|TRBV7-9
CASSLGQGANYGYTF
TGTGCCAGCAGCTTAGGCCAGGGAGCAAACTATGGCTACACCTTC
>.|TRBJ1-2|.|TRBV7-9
CASSFGTNRDVDYGYTF
TGTGCCAGCAGCTTCGGGACCAACAGGGATGTTGACTATGGCTACACCTTC
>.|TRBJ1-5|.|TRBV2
CASRRGVSNQPQHF
TGTGCCAGCAGGAGGGGAGTCAGCAATCAGCCCCAGCATTTT
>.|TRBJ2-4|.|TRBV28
CASSSPRLDVAKNIQYF
TGTGCCAGCAGTTCCCCTCGACTTGATGTAGCCAAAAACATTCAGTACTTC
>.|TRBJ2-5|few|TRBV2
CASQTRETQYF
TGTGCCAGCCAGACTAGGGAGACCCAGTACTTC
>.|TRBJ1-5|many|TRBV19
CASNLRGNQPQHF
TGTGCCAGTAACCTAAGAGGGAATCAGCCCCAGCATTTT
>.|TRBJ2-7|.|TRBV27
CASSFISSGVAGPHEQYF
TGTGCCAGCAGTTTTATCTCCTCAGGGGTAGCCGGCCCCCACGAGCAGTACTTC
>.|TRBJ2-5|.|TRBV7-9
CASSWSETQYF
TGTGCCAGCAGCTGGTCAGAGACCCAGTACTTC
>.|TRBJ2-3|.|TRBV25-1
CASSESLASTDTQYF
TGTGCCAGCAGTGAATCTTTGGCATCCACAGATACGCAGTATTTT
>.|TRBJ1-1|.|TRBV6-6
CASSYGGGSNTEAFF
TGTGCCAGCAGTTACGGTGGGGGATCGAACACTGAAGCTTTCTTT
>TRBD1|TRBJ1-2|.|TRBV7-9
CASSSRQGRYTF
TGTGCCAGCAGCTCCCGACAGGGGAGGTACACCTTC
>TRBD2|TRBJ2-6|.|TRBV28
CASRDPGLAASGANVLTF
TGTGCCAGCAGGGACCCGGGACTAGCGGCCTCTGGGGCCAACGTCCTGACTTTC
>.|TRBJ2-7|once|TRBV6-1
CASTRWREISYEQYF
TGTGCCAGCACCCGTTGGAGGGAGATATCCTACGAGCAGTACTTC
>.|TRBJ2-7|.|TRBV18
CASSFGVEQYF
TGTGCCAGTTCTTTTGGGGTCGAGCAGTACTTC
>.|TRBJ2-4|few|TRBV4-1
CASSQVGGAKNIQYF
TGCGCCAGCAGCCAAGTGGGGGGAGCCAAAAACATTCAGTACTTC
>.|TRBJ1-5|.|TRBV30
CAWSAGQSNQPQHF
TGTGCCTGGAGTGCGGGACAAAGCAATCAGCCCCAGCATTTT
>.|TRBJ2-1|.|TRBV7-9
CASSLIFSAQPHSYNEQFF
TGTGCCAGCAGCTTAATCTTTAGCGCCCAGCCCCATTCCTACAATGAGCAGTTCTTC
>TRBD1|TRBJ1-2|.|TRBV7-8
CASSPYRIPRGSLSEGYTF
TGTGCCAGCAGCCCTTATAGAATACCCAGGGGGTCCCTATCGGAGGGCTACACCTTC